This entry is about one T cell receptor (beta chain). An assay was performed, and its level was deep. The sorted-subset replicate PCRs were given approximately 190 ng DNA, which is 30,000 or so T cell genomes. Profiling relied on immunoSEQ multiplex PCR, and the TCRdb table lists in-frame clones only, not all of them. This sample has fewer than 3 million clones, with 80% to 95% found just once. The data derive from a study of shared clonotypes between healthy human individuals. Background on the study: A donor's plate count was three for CD4 naive and three for CD4 memory; CD8 naive had two and CD8 memory one.

The study enrolled healthy HIV-negative adults without recent acute infections or vaccinations as donors. V lost 4 bases to trimming and J lost 3 bases, with 10 bases between them. Germline lookup yields CDR1 SGHNT and CDR2 YYREEE (reference sequence). The CDR3 consists of 13 residues. The sequencing input was naive CD4+ T cells from PBMCs. Subset of the sample: CD45RA+ positively selected. The J gene is TRBJ1-2, the V gene TRBV5-4, with TRBD1 as a possible D gene (5 bases). The sequence derives from a man between 18 and 35 years old in good health. Some clones in this sample may be carry-over from other donors' samples. This CDR3 is CASSRDGDYGYTF. The DNA of the CDR3 is TGTGCCAGCAGCCGGGACGGTGACTATGGCTACACCTTC.